This TCR beta chain emerged from a study of regulatory and conventional T cells in RAG deficiency. The CDR3 is 15 amino acids. From germline, CDR1 is MNHNY and CDR2 SVGAGI (reference sequence). Deletions cut 0 bases from V and 7 bases from J, with 13 bases between. General observations from the study: Other subsets showed approximately 10-fold reductions, but Treg unique TCR beta sequences fell 75 to 100-fold in these patients.

Libraries were prepared by immunoSEQ multiplex PCR; TCRdb keeps only in-frame clonotypes and omits some of them. Of more than 7,000 clones listed, around 95% are singletons. Conventional CD4+ T cells were sorted from blood as CD25-low CD127-high cells. On this clone itself: Its specificity is unknown.

The sequence derives from a human donor with RAG deficiency presenting as severe combined immunodeficiency. Sequenced: CD4+ effector T cells sorted from blood. The chain combines TRBV6-6 with TRBJ2-1, with D hard to call. CDR3 amino acids: CASSYSSRLRNEQFF. DNA of the CDR3: TGTGCCAGCAGTTACTCGAGCAGGTTAAGGAATGAGCAGTTCTTC.